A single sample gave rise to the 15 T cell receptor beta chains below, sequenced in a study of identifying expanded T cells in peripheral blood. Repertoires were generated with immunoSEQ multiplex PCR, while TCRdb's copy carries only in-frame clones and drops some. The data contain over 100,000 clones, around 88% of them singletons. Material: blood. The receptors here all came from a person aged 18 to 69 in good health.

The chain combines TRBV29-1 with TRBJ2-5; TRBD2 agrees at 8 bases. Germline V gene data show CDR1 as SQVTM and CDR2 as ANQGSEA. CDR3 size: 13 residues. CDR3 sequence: CSGGTRSQETQYF. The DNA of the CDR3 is TGCAGTGGAGGGACTAGATCCCAAGAGACCCAGTACTTC.

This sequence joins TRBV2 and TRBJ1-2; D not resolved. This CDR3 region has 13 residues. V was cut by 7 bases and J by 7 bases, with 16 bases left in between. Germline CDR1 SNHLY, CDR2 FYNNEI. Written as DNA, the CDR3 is TGTGCCAGCACGAAGGTTTGGGTAGGTGGCTACACCTTC. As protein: CASTKVWVGGYTF. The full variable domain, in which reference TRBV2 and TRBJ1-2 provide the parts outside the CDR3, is EPEVTQTPSHQVTQMGQEVILRCVPISNHLYFYWYRQILGQKVEFLVSFYNNEISEKSEIFDDQFSVERPDGSNFTLKIRSTKLEDSAMYFCASTKVWVGGYTFGSGTRLTVV.

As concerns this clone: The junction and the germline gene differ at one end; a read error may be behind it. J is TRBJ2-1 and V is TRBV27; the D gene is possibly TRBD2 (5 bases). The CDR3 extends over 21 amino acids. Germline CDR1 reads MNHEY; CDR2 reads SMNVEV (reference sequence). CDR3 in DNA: TGCGCCAGCAACTCCCTCCTAGGCGGCGGGTCTCCTTCTTCAACCTACAATGAGCAGTTCTTC. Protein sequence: CASNSLLGGGSPSSTYNEQFF.

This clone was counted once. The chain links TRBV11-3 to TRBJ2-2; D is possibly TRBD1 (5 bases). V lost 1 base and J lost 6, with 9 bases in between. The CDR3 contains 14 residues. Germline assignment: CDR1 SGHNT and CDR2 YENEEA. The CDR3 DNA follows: TGTGCCAGCAGCTTAGTTCAGGGCGCCGGGGAGCTGTTTTTT. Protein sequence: CASSLVQGAGELFF.

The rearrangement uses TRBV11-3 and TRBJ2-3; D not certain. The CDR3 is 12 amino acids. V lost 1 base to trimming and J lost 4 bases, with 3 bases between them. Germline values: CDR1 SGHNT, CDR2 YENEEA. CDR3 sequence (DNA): TGTGCCAGCAGCTTAGTCCCAGATACGCAGTATTTT. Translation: CASSLVPDTQYF.

The CDR3 nucleotides read TGTGCCAGTAGTTTCTCGCTTTCAACATCCTACGAGCAGTACTTC. Translating it yields CASSFSLSTSYEQYF. The chain links TRBV19 to TRBJ2-7; D is unresolved. This CDR3 has 15 amino acids. Trimming shortened V by 5 bases and J by 1 base, and 15 bases separated the two germline ends. Per the germline V gene, CDR1 is LNHDA and CDR2 is SQIVND (reference sequence).

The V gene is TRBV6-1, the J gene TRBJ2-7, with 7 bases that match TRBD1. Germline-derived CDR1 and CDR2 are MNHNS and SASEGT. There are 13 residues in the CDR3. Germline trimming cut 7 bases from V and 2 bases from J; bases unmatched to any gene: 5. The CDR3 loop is CASTSGQAYEQYF. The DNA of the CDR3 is TGTGCCAGCACCAGTGGACAGGCCTACGAGCAGTACTTC.

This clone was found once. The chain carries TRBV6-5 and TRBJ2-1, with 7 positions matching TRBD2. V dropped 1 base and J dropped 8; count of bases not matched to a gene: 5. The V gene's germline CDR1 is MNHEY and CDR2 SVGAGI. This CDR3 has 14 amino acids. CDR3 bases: TGTGCCAGCAGTTACTACCGACTAGCTGATGAGCAGTTCTTC. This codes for CASSYYRLADEQFF.

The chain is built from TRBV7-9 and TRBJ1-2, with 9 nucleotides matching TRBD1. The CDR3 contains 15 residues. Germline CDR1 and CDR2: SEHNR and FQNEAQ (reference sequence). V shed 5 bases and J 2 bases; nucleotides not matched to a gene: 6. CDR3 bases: TGTGCCAGCAGCCCGGGGACAGGGATCAACTATGGCTACACCTTC. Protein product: CASSPGTGINYGYTF. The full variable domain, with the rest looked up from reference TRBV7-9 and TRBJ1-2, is DTGVSQNPRHKITKRGQNVTFRCDPISEHNRLYWYRQTLGQGPEFLTYFQNEAQLEKSRLLSDRFSAERPKGSFSTLEIQRTEQGDSAMYLCASSPGTGINYGYTFGSGTRLTVV.

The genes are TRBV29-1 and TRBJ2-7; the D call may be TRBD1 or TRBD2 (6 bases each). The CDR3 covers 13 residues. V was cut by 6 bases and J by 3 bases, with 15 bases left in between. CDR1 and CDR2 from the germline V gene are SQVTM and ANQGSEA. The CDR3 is CSVATGRHYEQYF. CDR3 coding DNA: TGCAGCGTAGCAACAGGGAGGCACTACGAGCAGTACTTC.

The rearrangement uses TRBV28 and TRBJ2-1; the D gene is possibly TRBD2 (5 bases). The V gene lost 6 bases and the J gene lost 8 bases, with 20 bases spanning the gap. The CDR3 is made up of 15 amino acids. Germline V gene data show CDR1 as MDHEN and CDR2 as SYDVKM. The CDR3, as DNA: TGTGCCAGCAGCGACCCCAGTGGGAGTGTCCATGAGCAGTTCTTC. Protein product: CASSDPSGSVHEQFF.

The DNA of the CDR3 is TGTGCCAGCAGTTTTTTACAGGGTCGGAACGGCGGGGAGCTGTTTTTT. Its protein is CASSFLQGRNGGELFF. V gene TRBV28 combines with J gene TRBJ2-2; D is perhaps TRBD1 (6 bases). V was cut by 3 bases and J by 7 bases, with 18 bases left in between. Germline lookup yields CDR1 MDHEN and CDR2 SYDVKM. This CDR3 is built from 16 residues.

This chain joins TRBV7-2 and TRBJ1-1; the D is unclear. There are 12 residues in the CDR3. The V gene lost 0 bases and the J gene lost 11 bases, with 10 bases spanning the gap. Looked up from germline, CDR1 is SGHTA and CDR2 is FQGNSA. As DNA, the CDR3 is TGTGCCAGCAGCTTAGCTGGTAGTATGGCTTTCTTT. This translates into CASSLAGSMAFF.

Here the CDR3 reads CASSVAFRGLYEQFF. The CDR3 nucleotides read TGTGCCAGCAGCGTAGCTTTCAGGGGGCTATATGAGCAGTTCTTC. The chain links TRBV9 to TRBJ2-1, with TRBD1 identical over 8 bases. Germline lookup yields CDR1 SGDLS and CDR2 YYNGEE. V was clipped by 0 bases and J by 8 bases; unmatched bases: 7. This CDR3 has 15 amino acids.

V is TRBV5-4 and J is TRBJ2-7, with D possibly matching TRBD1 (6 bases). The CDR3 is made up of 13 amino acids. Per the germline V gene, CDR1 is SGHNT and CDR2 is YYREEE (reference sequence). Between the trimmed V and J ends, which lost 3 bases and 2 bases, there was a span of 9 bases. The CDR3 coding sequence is TGTGCCAGCAGCTCCGGACAGACCTACGAGCAGTACTTC. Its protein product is CASSSGQTYEQYF. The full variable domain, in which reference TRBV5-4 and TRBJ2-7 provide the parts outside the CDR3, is ETGVTQSPTHLIKTRGQQVTLRCSSQSGHNTVSWYQQALGQGPQFIFQYYREEENGRGNFPPRFSGLQFPNYSSELNVNALELDDSALYLCASSSGQTYEQYFGPGTRLTVT.